Listed below are T cell receptor beta chains from one sample, sequenced in a study of T cell clonotyping in hematopoietic cell transplantation. TCRdb keeps only in-frame clones here, not all; method: immunoSEQ multiplex PCR. The sample contains roughly 9,000 clones, 84% of which appear only once. The input for sequencing was PBMCs, taken at the time of graft-versus-host disease after allogeneic stem cell transplant. All receptors derive from a male patient in his sixties who had an allogeneic stem cell transplant from an unrelated donor, so the T cells may come from the graft donor. Some clones in this sample may be carry-over from other donors' samples. Each CDR3 is given with its conserved first and last residue. Each record gives: CDR3 protein, J gene, V gene, D gene. A D gene is named only where the DNA matches it firmly.

CDR3: CASSFFGPGRWNQPQHF; J: TRBJ1-5; V: TRBV7-2; D: NA
CDR3: CASTGAETQYF; J: TRBJ2-5; V: TRBV6-1; D: NA
CDR3: CASSQNRGDYGYTF; J: TRBJ1-2; V: TRBV4-3; D: TRBD1
CDR3: CASSRQALGDRETQYF; J: TRBJ2-5; V: TRBV5-4; D: NA
CDR3: CASSQYGENYGYTF; J: TRBJ1-2; V: TRBV4-2; D: NA
CDR3: CASSSGMRDYGYTF; J: TRBJ1-2; V: TRBV2; D: NA
CDR3: CASSQGTSGGTDTQYF; J: TRBJ2-3; V: TRBV4-3; D: TRBD2
CDR3: CASSFGMNYGYTF; J: TRBJ1-2; V: TRBV7-2; D: NA
CDR3: CAWSGQNEKLFF; J: TRBJ1-4; V: TRBV30; D: NA
CDR3: CASSLGGVNTEAFF; J: TRBJ1-1; V: TRBV7-6; D: NA
CDR3: CASSLLWEKLFF; J: TRBJ1-4; V: TRBV2; D: NA
CDR3: CASSLGGAIDSQYF; J: TRBJ2-5; V: TRBV5-1; D: NA
CDR3: CASSLLGTGANTGELFF; J: TRBJ2-2; V: TRBV7-7; D: TRBD1
CDR3: CASRQGISGNTIYF; J: TRBJ1-3; V: TRBV6-5; D: TRBD1
CDR3: CASSYSTGGNQPQHF; J: TRBJ1-5; V: TRBV6-5; D: NA
CDR3: CASSLLGQGGTEAFF; J: TRBJ1-1; V: TRBV27; D: TRBD1
CDR3: CASSEGFEGAEETQYF; J: TRBJ2-5; V: TRBV25-1; D: NA
CDR3: CASSWDRSSYEQYF; J: TRBJ2-7; V: TRBV6-6; D: TRBD1
CDR3: CASSASQAGNQYF; J: TRBJ2-5; V: TRBV6-1; D: NA
CDR3: CASSLKTGTSIFYEQYF; J: TRBJ2-7; V: TRBV5-8; D: TRBD2
CDR3: CASSYSSGVGNYGYTF; J: TRBJ1-2; V: TRBV6-5; D: NA
CDR3: CASSAGDRVGYGYTF; J: TRBJ1-2; V: TRBV28; D: TRBD1